This T cell receptor (beta chain) was recorded in a study of cytomegalovirus exposure and HLA in healthy donors. As for the study in general: The study's early data release held some 85 million unique TCRs from HLA-typed donors. Study-wide findings and caveats: Available immune exposure information covered CMV serostatus only.

With 60 Vbeta and 13 Jbeta primers, the PCR was carried out. Libraries were prepared by immunoSEQ multiplex PCR; TCRdb keeps only in-frame clonotypes and omits some of them. This sample has about 120,000 clones, with roughly three quarters found just once. To note about this clone: Its matching antigen is unknown.

Germline CDR1 and CDR2: SGHVS and FQNEAQ. V lost 7 bases and J lost 5, with 17 bases in between. The CDR3 sequence is 14 residues long. The material sequenced was PBMCs. The chain is built from TRBV7-8 and TRBJ2-5, with D tentatively TRBD1 (5 bases). The TCR was taken from a woman aged 18 to 35 in good health and CMV-seronegative. DNA of the CDR3: TGTGCCAGCACCGTTGACAGCTCCCGGGAGACCCAGTACTTC. It specifies CASTVDSSRETQYF.